Listed below are T cell receptor beta chains from one sample, sequenced in a study of blood T cell repertoires in COVID-19. Profiling relied on immunoSEQ multiplex PCR, and the TCRdb table lists in-frame clones only, not all of them. The sample carries 35,000 to 50,000 clones, 88% recorded once. Sequencing used peripheral blood. The source of these receptors is a human donor in a cohort sampled during active COVID-19. The CDR3 runs from the conserved cysteine through the conserved F or W. The order of the fields is CDR3 length, D gene, V gene, J gene, clone size, CDR3 protein, CDR3 DNA. The D gene is left open where the match is weak. Rows give clone size only sometimes, using once, few, many, or a class for an expanded clone.

cdr3_length: 13
d_call: TRBD2
v_call: TRBV27
j_call: TRBJ2-7
clone_size: NA
cdr3_aa: CASGGGRVYEQYF
cdr3_nt: TGTGCCAGCGGGGGCGGGAGGGTATACGAGCAGTACTTC

cdr3_length: 15
d_call: TRBD1
v_call: TRBV7-9
j_call: TRBJ2-7
clone_size: NA
cdr3_aa: CASSPGTGMVYEQYF
cdr3_nt: TGTGCCAGCAGTCCCGGGACAGGGATGGTCTACGAGCAGTACTTC

cdr3_length: 15
d_call: NA
v_call: TRBV6-5
j_call: TRBJ1-6
clone_size: NA
cdr3_aa: CASSYTAGSNSPLHF
cdr3_nt: TGTGCCAGCAGTTATACGGCAGGGTCGAATTCACCCCTCCACTTT

cdr3_length: 17
d_call: TRBD1
v_call: TRBV5-4
j_call: TRBJ1-6
clone_size: NA
cdr3_aa: CASSTDRGNTYNSPLHF
cdr3_nt: TGTGCCAGCAGCACAGACAGGGGGAATACCTATAATTCACCCCTCCACTTT

cdr3_length: 18
d_call: TRBD1
v_call: TRBV5-6
j_call: TRBJ2-2
clone_size: NA
cdr3_aa: CASSSWNFNRGNTGELFF
cdr3_nt: TGTGCCAGCAGCTCCTGGAACTTTAACAGGGGCAACACCGGGGAGCTGTTTTTT

cdr3_length: 17
d_call: NA
v_call: TRBV19
j_call: TRBJ1-6
clone_size: NA
cdr3_aa: CASSMDSLAGYNSPLHF
cdr3_nt: TGTGCCAGTAGTATGGACAGCCTGGCTGGCTATAATTCACCCCTCCACTTT

cdr3_length: 13
d_call: NA
v_call: TRBV11-2
j_call: TRBJ2-7
clone_size: NA
cdr3_aa: CASSLTGTYEQYF
cdr3_nt: TGTGCCAGCAGCTTAACAGGGACCTACGAGCAGTACTTC

cdr3_length: 16
d_call: TRBD2
v_call: TRBV19
j_call: TRBJ2-2
clone_size: NA
cdr3_aa: CASSVGLAGYTGELFF
cdr3_nt: TGTGCCAGTAGTGTGGGACTAGCGGGATACACCGGGGAGCTGTTTTTT

cdr3_length: 15
d_call: TRBD1
v_call: TRBV16
j_call: TRBJ1-2
clone_size: few
cdr3_aa: CASSQSSARGHGYTF
cdr3_nt: TGTGCCAGCAGCCAATCTTCGGCCAGGGGGCATGGCTACACCTTC

cdr3_length: 19
d_call: TRBD2
v_call: TRBV5-8
j_call: TRBJ2-7
clone_size: NA
cdr3_aa: CASSFWTSKTHTFNYEQYF
cdr3_nt: TGTGCCAGCAGCTTTTGGACTAGCAAAACCCATACATTTAACTACGAGCAGTACTTC